The next 24 T cell receptor beta chains were all read from a single sample in a study of cytomegalovirus exposure and HLA in healthy donors. This PCR relied on a set of 60 Vbeta primers and 13 Jbeta primers. Produced via immunoSEQ multiplex PCR; TCRdb's table is partial and in-frame only. The table includes under 150,000 clones, roughly four fifths detected once. What was sequenced was PBMCs. Receptors originate from a human donor in good health.

This chain joins TRBV27 and TRBJ2-7; TRBD1 matches 9 bases. There are 15 residues in the CDR3. V gave up 2 bases and J gave up 2 bases; unmatched junction bases: 4. Per germline, CDR1 MNHEY and CDR2 SMNVEV (reference sequence). The CDR3 DNA sequence: TGTGCCAGCAGTTTAGAGTGGGACAGGGCCTACGAGCAGTACTTC. Translating gives CASSLEWDRAYEQYF.

The V gene is TRBV5-1, the J gene TRBJ1-1; 9 bases fit TRBD1. The V gene's germline CDR1 is SGHRS and CDR2 YFSETQ. CDR3 length: 16 amino acids. V lost 3 bases and J lost 5; bases outside the gene matches: 11. The CDR3 here is CASSYPVTGGETEAFF. CDR3 sequence (DNA): TGCGCCAGCAGCTACCCTGTGACAGGGGGAGAGACTGAAGCTTTCTTT.

This clone was detected a few times. The chain has TRBV10-3 and TRBJ1-5; no reliable D call. Germline V CDR1 and CDR2: ENHRY, SYGVKD. V lost 8 bases to trimming and J lost 6 bases, with 11 bases between them. This CDR3 comprises 12 residues. The CDR3 nucleotides are TGTGCCATCGCAGGCCTCGGTCAGCCCCAGCATTTT. Translated: CAIAGLGQPQHF.

This chain connects TRBV19 to TRBJ2-7; the match to TRBD2 covers 7 bases. The CDR3 is 13 amino acids. From germline, CDR1 is LNHDA and CDR2 SQIVND (reference sequence). After removal of 4 bases from V and 7 bases from J, the junction contained 7 bases not matched to a gene. CDR3 nucleotide sequence: TGTGCCAGTAGTAAGGGACTGGGGGGGGAGCAGTACTTC. This translates into CASSKGLGGEQYF.

The chain's CDR3 is CASRPTGASGNTIYF. The CDR3 DNA reads as TGTGCCAGCAGACCTACAGGAGCCTCTGGAAACACCATATATTTT. The chain employs TRBV6-1 and TRBJ1-3, with D possibly TRBD1 on 5 matching bases. Between the trimmed V and J ends, which lost 6 bases and 0 bases, there was a span of 12 bases. Per the germline V gene, CDR1 is MNHNS and CDR2 is SASEGT. The CDR3 runs 15 residues.

The chain couples TRBV7-9 to TRBJ2-5, with a tentative D call TRBD1 (6 bases). The CDR3 is made up of 14 amino acids. V lost 2 bases to trimming and J lost 6 bases, with 13 bases between them. Germline V CDR1 and CDR2: SEHNR, FQNEAQ (reference sequence). CDR3 sequence reads: CASSLPAGEKTQYF. In DNA form, the CDR3 reads TGTGCCAGCAGCTTACCGGCAGGGGAGAAGACCCAGTACTTC.

This chain links TRBV9 with TRBJ1-2; D perhaps matches TRBD1 (5 bases). The length of the CDR3 is 12 residues. CDR1 is SGDLS, CDR2 YYNGEE, per germline. The V end was cut by 3 bases, the J end by 4 bases, with 7 bases between. In DNA, the CDR3 is TGTGCCAGCAGCGGAGACAGCTATGGCTACACCTTC. This translates into CASSGDSYGYTF. The variable domain in full, completed from reference TRBV9 and TRBJ1-2, reads DSGVTQTPKHLITATGQRVTLRCSPRSGDLSVYWYQQSLDQGLQFLIQYYNGEERAKGNILERFSAQQFPDLHSELNLSSLELGDSALYFCASSGDSYGYTFGSGTRLTVV.

This clone was seen a single time. This sequence joins TRBV20-1 and TRBJ2-5; a weak D match, TRBD1 (6 bases). Per germline, CDR1 DFQATT and CDR2 SNEGSKA (reference sequence). The ends were cut back, 2 bases at V and 5 bases at J, with 6 bases in the middle. There are 11 residues in the CDR3. CDR3 bases: TGCAGTGCTAGAAGGGGGGAGACCCAGTACTTC. Translated: CSARRGETQYF.

This chain uses TRBV19 with TRBJ2-4; TRBD2 matches 12 bases. CDR1 LNHDA and CDR2 SQIVND come from the germline V gene (reference sequence). The CDR3 extends over 19 amino acids. After removal of 6 bases from V and 0 bases from J, the junction contained 12 bases not matched to a gene. Written as DNA, the CDR3 is TGTGCCAGTAGGAGAACTAGCGGGGGGCCCGTACTAGCCAAAAACATTCAGTACTTC. It yields the protein CASRRTSGGPVLAKNIQYF. The complete variable domain, with remaining parts taken from reference TRBV19 and TRBJ2-4, reads DGGITQSPKYLFRKEGQNVTLSCEQNLNHDAMYWYRQDPGQGLRLIYYSQIVNDFQKGDIAEGYSVSREKKESFPLTVTSAQKNPTAFYLCASRRTSGGPVLAKNIQYFGAGTRLSVL.

This clone was observed a handful of times. Other DNA sequences within the sample encode an identical CDR3. The chain joins TRBV4-1 to TRBJ1-1; D remains unclear. The CDR3 is made up of 13 amino acids. The germline gives CDR1 MGHRA, CDR2 YSYEKL. Trimming left V 1 base short and J 0 bases short, with 3 bases between. The DNA for the CDR3 is TGCGCCAGCAGCCAAGCAATGAACACTGAAGCTTTCTTT. This encodes CASSQAMNTEAFF.

The chain employs TRBV19 and TRBJ2-2; TRBD2 aligns across 11 bases. This CDR3 contains 16 residues. Germline V lookup: CDR1 LNHDA, CDR2 SQIVND (reference sequence). V lost 1 base, J lost 6 bases, and 4 bases stayed unmatched. CDR3 protein: CASSIALAGEAGELFF. Here the CDR3 DNA reads TGTGCCAGTAGTATAGCACTAGCGGGGGAGGCCGGGGAGCTGTTTTTT. The full variable domain, with the rest looked up from reference TRBV19 and TRBJ2-2, is DGGITQSPKYLFRKEGQNVTLSCEQNLNHDAMYWYRQDPGQGLRLIYYSQIVNDFQKGDIAEGYSVSREKKESFPLTVTSAQKNPTAFYLCASSIALAGEAGELFFGEGSRLTVL.

This chain links TRBV7-6 with TRBJ2-1; 9 bases are shared with TRBD2. CDR3 size: 17 residues. CDR1 and CDR2 from the germline V gene are SGHVS and FNYEAQ. V gave up 0 bases and J gave up 4 bases; unmatched junction bases: 7. The CDR3 sequence is CASSLAVGSGSYNEQFF. CDR3 nucleotides: TGTGCCAGCAGCTTAGCGGTGGGTAGCGGGAGTTACAATGAGCAGTTCTTC.

This chain joins TRBV7-9 and TRBJ2-7; 11 nucleotides align to TRBD1. Germline trimming cut 5 bases from V and 4 bases from J; bases unmatched to any gene: 7. The CDR3 runs to 15 residues. In germline, CDR1 is SEHNR, CDR2 FQNEAQ (reference sequence). This CDR3 reads CASSPRTGGAYEQYF. CDR3 DNA sequence: TGTGCCAGCAGCCCTCGGACAGGGGGCGCGTACGAGCAGTACTTC. The whole variable domain, filled in from reference TRBV7-9 and TRBJ2-7, reads DTGVSQNPRHKITKRGQNVTFRCDPISEHNRLYWYRQTLGQGPEFLTYFQNEAQLEKSRLLSDRFSAERPKGSFSTLEIQRTEQGDSAMYLCASSPRTGGAYEQYFGPGTRLTVT.

The chain employs TRBV19 and TRBJ1-1; possibly TRBD1 for D (5 bases). V shed 2 bases and J shed 1 base, with 11 bases lying between them. This CDR3 has 15 amino acids. The germline gives CDR1 LNHDA, CDR2 SQIVND (reference sequence). CDR3 residues: CASSIWRGPNTEAFF. The CDR3 nucleotides are TGTGCCAGTAGTATATGGAGGGGCCCGAACACTGAAGCTTTCTTT.

This chain uses TRBV6-5 with TRBJ2-7, with 12 bases identical to TRBD2. With V trimmed by 4 bases and J by 4 bases, 5 bases remained unmatched. From germline, CDR1 is MNHEY and CDR2 SVGAGI. The CDR3 loop spans 15 amino acids. The CDR3 loop is CASSSRLAGDYEQYF. In DNA, the CDR3 is TGTGCCAGCAGTTCCCGACTAGCGGGAGATTACGAGCAGTACTTC.

This chain links TRBV19 with TRBJ1-2; 10 positions agree with TRBD1. The J segment lost 6 bases and the V segment lost 5 bases, leaving 3 bases of the junction unmatched. Germline CDR1 reads LNHDA; CDR2 reads SQIVND (reference sequence). The CDR3 consists of 13 residues. The CDR3 bases are TGTGCCAGTAGTGCCGGGACAGGGGATGGCTACACCTTC. Translating it yields CASSAGTGDGYTF.

J is TRBJ2-7 and V is TRBV7-6; a possible D gene is TRBD1 (5 bases). This CDR3 contains 12 residues. Germline V lookup: CDR1 SGHVS, CDR2 FNYEAQ. V was trimmed by 3 bases and J by 7 bases, leaving 10 bases between them. The CDR3 nucleotides read TGTGCCAGCAGCTTGCCTCAGGGAGAGCAGTACTTC. Its protein is CASSLPQGEQYF.

The rearrangement links TRBV6-4 to TRBJ2-3; TRBD2 might be the D (6 bases). This CDR3 region has 16 residues. Trimming pared 4 bases from V and 0 bases from J, leaving 14 bases between. CDR1 MRHNA and CDR2 SNTAGT come from the germline V gene. CDR3 coding DNA: TGTGCCAGCAGTGCCAGACTAGAGGAAAGCACAGATACGCAGTATTTT. The encoded protein is CASSARLEESTDTQYF.

The DNA for the CDR3 is TGTGCCAGCTCACCGACAGTGGAAGAGACCCAGTACTTC. Amino acid sequence: CASSPTVEETQYF. The chain couples TRBV18 to TRBJ2-5, with D tentatively TRBD1 (5 bases). This CDR3 has 13 amino acids. Germline lookup yields CDR1 KGHSH and CDR2 LQKENI. V lost 3 bases, J lost 3 bases, and 8 bases lay in between. Full variable domain (missing parts from reference TRBV18 and TRBJ2-5): NAGVMQNPRHLVRRRGQEARLRCSPMKGHSHVYWYRQLPEEGLKFMVYLQKENIIDESGMPKERFSAEFPKEGPSILRIQQVVRGDSAAYFCASSPTVEETQYFGPGTRLLVL.

V usage is TRBV30 and J usage is TRBJ2-3; 9 bases agree with TRBD2. V was pared by 4 bases and J by 2 bases, with 10 bases of the junction left unmatched. Germline CDR1 GTSNPN, CDR2 SVGIG (reference sequence). The CDR3 sequence is 16 residues long. The CDR3 nucleotides read TGTGCCTGGATAGAGGGCCTAGCGGGGTTCACAGATACGCAGTATTTT. Translated: CAWIEGLAGFTDTQYF.

The chain links TRBV9 to TRBJ2-2, with 9 positions matching TRBD2. Germline V lookup: CDR1 SGDLS, CDR2 YYNGEE. The ends lost 0 bases at V and 7 bases at J; junction bases unmatched: 10. The CDR3 has 17 amino acids. This CDR3 is CASSVASGGPSDGELFF. CDR3 sequence (DNA): TGTGCCAGCAGCGTAGCCAGCGGGGGGCCTTCGGACGGGGAGCTGTTTTTT.

The gene calls are TRBV13 and TRBJ1-1, with TRBD1 matching over 8 bases. After removal of 4 bases from V and 5 bases from J, the junction contained 9 bases not matched to a gene. The CDR3 is 15 amino acids. The germline V gene encodes CDR1 PRHDT and CDR2 FYEKMQ (reference sequence). The CDR3 sequence: CASSWTGSAVTEAFF. Written as DNA, the CDR3 is TGTGCCAGCAGCTGGACAGGGAGTGCGGTGACTGAAGCTTTCTTT.

This clone came up once. The chain combines TRBV19 with TRBJ2-5, with 8 bases fitting TRBD2. The CDR3 length is 15 residues. Losses at the gene ends were 5 bases for V and 5 bases for J; bases not matched to a gene: 10. Germline V gene data show CDR1 as LNHDA and CDR2 as SQIVND (reference sequence). CDR3: CASSSLPSGGETQYF. CDR3 sequence (DNA): TGTGCCAGTAGTTCCCTCCCCAGCGGGGGCGAGACCCAGTACTTC.

As DNA, the CDR3 is TGTGCCAGCACCCGGACAGGGAGCAATGAGCAGTTCTTC. It is translated as CASTRTGSNEQFF. The rearrangement joins TRBV5-4 to TRBJ2-1; the match to TRBD1 covers 8 bases. There are 13 residues in the CDR3. V shed 6 bases, J shed 6 bases, and the junction held 5 bases outside the gene matches. Looked up from germline, CDR1 is SGHNT and CDR2 is YYREEE (reference sequence).